These 6 T cell receptor beta chains were all obtained from the same sample, sequenced in a study of T-cell memory formation after mild COVID-19. Via MiXCR, TCRdb re-called the 5' RACE reads, giving one row per CDR3 protein. The table has 130,000 to 150,000 distinct CDR3 sequences, about a fifth seen once. What was sequenced was PBMCs or a T cell subset sorted from them (not recorded which). The origin of the receptors is an adult woman who had mild COVID-19 (a few samples of this study predate the infection). Cell type and time point are not known.

The table lists this clonotype with many counts. V usage is TRBV5-1 and J usage is TRBJ2-1, with D hard to call. Germline V lookup: CDR1 SGHRS, CDR2 YFSETQ. The CDR3 covers 13 residues. The V and J ends lost 1 base and 8 bases respectively, with 10 bases between them. As DNA, the CDR3 is TGCGCCAGCAGCTTGATAGTTTCTGATGAGCAGTTCTTC. Translated, it gives CASSLIVSDEQFF.

This clonotype was picked up a small number of times. The V gene is TRBV12-3 or TRBV12-4, the J gene TRBJ1-1; D is undetermined. This CDR3 comprises 13 residues. V dropped 5 bases and J dropped 1 base, with 8 bases sitting between them. Here the CDR3 reads CASSLLTNTEAFF. CDR3 DNA: TGTGCCAGCAGTCTGCTCACGAACACTGAAGCTTTCTTT.

The chain couples TRBV4-3 to TRBJ1-4, with 10 bases fitting TRBD1. Germline V gives CDR1 LGHNA, CDR2 YSLEER. The CDR3 is 15 amino acids. Trimming at V came to 6 bases and at J to 4 bases, leaving 5 bases not matched to a gene. CDR3 DNA sequence: TGCGCCAGCAGGCTGACAGGGGGCTATAATGAAAAACTGTTTTTT. Translating gives CASRLTGGYNEKLFF.

CDR3 loop: CASARGTGTSGETQYF. As DNA, the CDR3 is TGTGCCAGCGCAAGAGGGACCGGGACTAGCGGGGAGACCCAGTACTTC. This chain links TRBV6-2 or TRBV6-3 with TRBJ2-5; 12 nucleotides line up with TRBD2. V lost 8 bases and J lost 5; bases outside the gene matches: 12. The length of the CDR3 is 16 residues. CDR1 and CDR2 from the germline V gene are MNHEY and SVGEGT.

This sequence joins TRBV7-2 and TRBJ2-2; 12 positions match TRBD2. CDR3 length: 16 amino acids. With V trimmed by 4 bases and J by 0 bases, 0 bases remained unmatched. Germline V gene lookup returns CDR1 SGHTA and CDR2 FQGNSA. The CDR3 DNA reads TGTGCCAGCAGCTCTAGCGGGAGGGCGAACACCGGGGAGCTGTTTTTT. It encodes CASSSSGRANTGELFF.

The chain has TRBV27 and TRBJ1-3; 7 nucleotides line up with TRBD1. Germline CDR1 reads MNHEY; CDR2 reads SMNVEV (reference sequence). The CDR3 length is 15 residues. Trimming at V came to 2 bases and at J to 2 bases, leaving 3 bases not matched to a gene. The CDR3 sequence is CASSLTTGAGNTIYF. The DNA for the CDR3 is TGTGCCAGCAGTTTAACCACAGGGGCTGGAAACACCATATATTTT.